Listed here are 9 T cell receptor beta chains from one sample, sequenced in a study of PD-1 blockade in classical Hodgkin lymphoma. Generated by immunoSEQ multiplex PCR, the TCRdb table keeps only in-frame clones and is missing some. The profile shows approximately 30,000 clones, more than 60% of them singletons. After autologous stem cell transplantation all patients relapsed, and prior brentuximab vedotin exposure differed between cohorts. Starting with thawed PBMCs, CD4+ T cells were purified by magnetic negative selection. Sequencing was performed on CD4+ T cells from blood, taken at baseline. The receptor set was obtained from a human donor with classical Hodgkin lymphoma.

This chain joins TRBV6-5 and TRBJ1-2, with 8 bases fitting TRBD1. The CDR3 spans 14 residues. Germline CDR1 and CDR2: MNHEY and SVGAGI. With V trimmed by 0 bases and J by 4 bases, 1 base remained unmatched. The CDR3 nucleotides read TGTGCCAGCAGTTACTCGGACAGGGCCTATGGCTACACCTTC. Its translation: CASSYSDRAYGYTF.

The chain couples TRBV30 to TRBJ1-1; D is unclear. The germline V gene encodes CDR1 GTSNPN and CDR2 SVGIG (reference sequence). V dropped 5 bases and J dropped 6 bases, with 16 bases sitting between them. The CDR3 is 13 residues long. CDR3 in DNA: TGTGCCTGGTGCCGGATGTATGACGCTGAAGCTTTCTTT. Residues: CAWCRMYDAEAFF.

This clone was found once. Written as DNA, the CDR3 is TGTGCCTGGAGTGTTGGGCAGGGGCACAATGAGCAGTTCTTC. It is translated as CAWSVGQGHNEQFF. J is TRBJ2-1 and V is TRBV30; the D gene is possibly TRBD1 (6 bases). There are 14 residues in the CDR3. Germline CDR1 and CDR2: GTSNPN and SVGIG (reference sequence). Trimming removed 0 bases at V and 5 bases at J, with 11 bases between. Full variable domain (outside the CDR3, taken from reference TRBV30 and TRBJ2-1): SQTIHQWPATLVQPVGSPLSLECTVEGTSNPNLYWYRQAAGRGLQLLFYSVGIGQISSEVPQNLSASRPQDRQFILSSKKLLLSDSGFYLCAWSVGQGHNEQFFGPGTRLTVL.

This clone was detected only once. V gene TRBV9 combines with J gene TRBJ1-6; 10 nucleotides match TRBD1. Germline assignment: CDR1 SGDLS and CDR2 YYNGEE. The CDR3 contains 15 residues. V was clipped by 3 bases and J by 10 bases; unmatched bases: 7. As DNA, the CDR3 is TGTGCCAGCAGCGCCCGGGGACAGGGGAACTCACCCCTCCACTTT. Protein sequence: CASSARGQGNSPLHF. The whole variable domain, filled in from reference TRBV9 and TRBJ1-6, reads DSGVTQTPKHLITATGQRVTLRCSPRSGDLSVYWYQQSLDQGLQFLIQYYNGEERAKGNILERFSAQQFPDLHSELNLSSLELGDSALYFCASSARGQGNSPLHFGNGTRLTVT.

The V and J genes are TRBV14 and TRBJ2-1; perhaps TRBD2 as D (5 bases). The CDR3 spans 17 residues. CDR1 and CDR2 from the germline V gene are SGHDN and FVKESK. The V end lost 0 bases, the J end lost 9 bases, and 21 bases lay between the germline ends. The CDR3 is CASSQDVVARRSGEQFF. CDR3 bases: TGTGCCAGCAGCCAAGATGTTGTAGCAAGGCGAAGCGGTGAGCAGTTCTTC.

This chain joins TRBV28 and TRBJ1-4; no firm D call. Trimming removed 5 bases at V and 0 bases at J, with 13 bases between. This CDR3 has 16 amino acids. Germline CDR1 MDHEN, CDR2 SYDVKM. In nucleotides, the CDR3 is TGTGCCAGCAGTGTCCCAACAGTGACAACTAATGAAAAACTGTTTTTT. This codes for CASSVPTVTTNEKLFF.

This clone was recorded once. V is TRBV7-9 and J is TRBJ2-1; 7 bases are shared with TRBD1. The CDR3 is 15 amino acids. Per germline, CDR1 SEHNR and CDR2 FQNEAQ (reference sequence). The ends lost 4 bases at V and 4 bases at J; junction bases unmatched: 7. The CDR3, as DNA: TGTGCCAGCAGCTCCAAGGGACAGACGTACAATGAGCAGTTCTTC. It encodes CASSSKGQTYNEQFF. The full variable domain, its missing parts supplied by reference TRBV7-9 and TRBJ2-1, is DTGVSQNPRHKITKRGQNVTFRCDPISEHNRLYWYRQTLGQGPEFLTYFQNEAQLEKSRLLSDRFSAERPKGSFSTLEIQRTEQGDSAMYLCASSSKGQTYNEQFFGPGTRLTVL.

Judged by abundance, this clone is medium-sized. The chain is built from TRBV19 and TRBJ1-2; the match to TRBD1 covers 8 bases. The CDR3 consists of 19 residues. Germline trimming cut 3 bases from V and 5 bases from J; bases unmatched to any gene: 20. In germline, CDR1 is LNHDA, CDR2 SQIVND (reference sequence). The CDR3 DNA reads TGTGCCAGTAGTATTTGGGATGTGTGGGACAGGTCGACCGGATATGGCTACACCTTC. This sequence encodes CASSIWDVWDRSTGYGYTF.

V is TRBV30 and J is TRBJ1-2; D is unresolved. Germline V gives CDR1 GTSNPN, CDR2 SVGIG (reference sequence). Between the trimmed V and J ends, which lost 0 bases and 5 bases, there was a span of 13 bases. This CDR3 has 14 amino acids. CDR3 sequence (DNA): TGTGCCTGGAGTGTCTGGCAGGAAGGATATGGCTACACCTTC. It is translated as CAWSVWQEGYGYTF.